The 20 T cell receptor beta chains reported below all come from one sample, sequenced in a study of OX40 agonist ivuxolimab in advanced cancers. Profiled with immunoSEQ multiplex PCR; TCRdb holds only in-frame clones, not every one. The sample includes more than 50,000 clones, 84% of them seen just once. Sample: CD4+ or CD8+ T cells sorted from blood, taken in a trial of the OX40 agonist ivuxolimab. The source of these receptors is an adult with an advanced solid tumor such as melanoma, head and neck, liver or kidney cancer.

Only one count was recorded for this clone. The chain combines TRBV6-6 with TRBJ1-6; the D is unclear. Germline V CDR1 and CDR2: MNHNY, SVGAGI (reference sequence). V gave up 8 bases and J gave up 7 bases, with 9 bases separating them. The CDR3 is made up of 12 amino acids. CDR3 sequence (DNA): TGTGCCAGCCGACTAGCGAATTCACCCCTCCACTTT. This encodes CASRLANSPLHF.

The chain uses TRBV11-2 and TRBJ2-5, with 8 bases that match TRBD1. Germline V gene sequence: CDR1 SGHAT, CDR2 FQNNGV. This CDR3 is built from 14 residues. V shed 1 base, J shed 5 bases, and the junction held 3 bases outside the gene matches. The CDR3 sequence is CASSLVRQGETQYF. DNA for the CDR3: TGTGCCAGCAGCTTAGTAAGACAGGGGGAGACCCAGTACTTC.

This sequence joins TRBV5-1 and TRBJ1-1, with a tentative D call TRBD1 (6 bases). The V gene lost 0 bases and the J gene lost 3 bases, with 18 bases spanning the gap. Germline assignment: CDR1 SGHRS and CDR2 YFSETQ. The CDR3 consists of 17 residues. This CDR3 reads CASSLAWGGGAYTEAFF. Written as DNA, the CDR3 is TGCGCCAGCAGCTTGGCGTGGGGAGGGGGAGCATACACTGAAGCTTTCTTT.

The V and J genes are TRBV2 and TRBJ2-5, with a tentative D call TRBD2 (6 bases). With 5 bases removed from V and 13 bases from J, the gap between germline ends came to 11 bases. The V gene's germline CDR1 is SNHLY and CDR2 FYNNEI. This CDR3 region has 10 residues. The CDR3 DNA is TGTGCCAGCAGTTCCGGGACTCCGTACTTC. Translating gives CASSSGTPYF.

The gene calls are TRBV7-8 and TRBJ1-3, with D possibly being TRBD1 (6 bases). Deletions cut 5 bases from V and 6 bases from J, with 14 bases between. From germline, CDR1 is SGHVS and CDR2 FQNEAQ. This CDR3 is 14 amino acids long. The CDR3 bases are TGTGCCAGCAGCCCTAAGGACAGAATAAACACCATATATTTT. This gives the protein CASSPKDRINTIYF.

This chain uses TRBV2 with TRBJ2-7; D not certain. Germline V CDR1 and CDR2: SNHLY, FYNNEI. V lost 9 bases and J 7 bases, leaving 4 bases between the germline ends. The CDR3 is made up of 8 amino acids. The CDR3 spells CARPEQYF. The CDR3 DNA reads TGTGCCAGGCCAGAGCAGTACTTC.

This chain joins TRBV28 and TRBJ1-1; possibly TRBD1 for D (5 bases). Germline CDR1 MDHEN, CDR2 SYDVKM. The ends were cut back, 2 bases at V and 3 bases at J, with 10 bases in the middle. The CDR3 has 14 residues. CDR3 loop: CASSLPGTYTEAFF. The CDR3 nucleotides read TGTGCCAGCAGTTTACCTGGGACTTACACTGAAGCTTTCTTT.

CDR3 DNA: TGTGCCAGCAACGTGGGCAGTCAGCCCCAGCATTTT. This translates into CASNVGSQPQHF. V is TRBV28 and J is TRBJ1-5; no definite D call. Trimming took off 7 bases at V and 6 bases at J, with 10 bases between the two ends. The CDR3 is 12 residues long. Germline-derived CDR1 and CDR2 are MDHEN and SYDVKM.

The chain couples TRBV5-1 to TRBJ2-5; 8 bases are a match to TRBD1. V was pared by 2 bases and J by 1 base, with 4 bases of the junction left unmatched. This CDR3 region has 15 residues. From germline, CDR1 is SGHRS and CDR2 YFSETQ. CDR3 in amino acids: CASSLTGGAQETQYF. CDR3 nucleotides: TGCGCCAGCAGCTTAACAGGGGGTGCCCAAGAGACCCAGTACTTC.

J is TRBJ1-2 and V is TRBV6-6, with a possible D match to TRBD1 (6 bases). Germline V gene lookup returns CDR1 MNHNY and CDR2 SVGAGI (reference sequence). Trimming removed 6 bases at V and 7 bases at J, with 18 bases between. The CDR3 is 14 amino acids. The CDR3 loop reads CASRAFGTNGGYTF. Written as DNA, the CDR3 is TGTGCCAGCAGAGCGTTCGGGACAAATGGTGGCTACACCTTC.

This clone was observed once. This chain uses TRBV4-2 with TRBJ2-4; D possibly corresponds to TRBD1 (5 bases). This CDR3 region has 17 residues. V dropped 0 bases and J dropped 0 bases, with 12 bases sitting between them. The germline gives CDR1 LGHNA, CDR2 YNFKEQ. The CDR3 spells CASSQDWQGLAKNIQYF. The CDR3 DNA reads as TGTGCCAGCAGCCAAGATTGGCAGGGTCTAGCCAAAAACATTCAGTACTTC.

V is TRBV18 and J is TRBJ2-5; D possibly uses TRBD1 or TRBD2 (6 bases each). The V and J ends lost 1 base and 2 bases respectively, with 20 bases between them. Per germline, CDR1 KGHSH and CDR2 LQKENI. The CDR3 sequence is 18 residues long. CDR3 region: CASSPRYGGPTPQETQYF. The CDR3 coding sequence is TGTGCCAGCTCACCACGGTACGGGGGCCCGACCCCACAAGAGACCCAGTACTTC.

About this clone itself: Other nucleotide sequences from this sample produce the same CDR3. The J gene is TRBJ1-2, the V gene TRBV19; TRBD1 agrees at 8 bases. The J segment lost 5 bases and the V segment lost 5 bases, leaving 4 bases of the junction unmatched. Germline V gene sequence: CDR1 LNHDA, CDR2 SQIVND (reference sequence). The CDR3 runs 13 residues. Here the CDR3 DNA reads TGTGCCAGTAGTCTCCGACAGGGGTATGGCTACACCTTC. It codes for CASSLRQGYGYTF.

The genes are TRBV5-4 and TRBJ2-3; no clear D. The CDR3 is 16 residues long. The germline V and J ends were trimmed by 4 bases and 0 bases, with 15 bases remaining between them. Germline V gene data show CDR1 as SGHNT and CDR2 as YYREEE (reference sequence). In DNA form, the CDR3 reads TGTGCCAGCAGCGCGGCGGAGCGACATAGCACAGATACGCAGTATTTT. Translating it yields CASSAAERHSTDTQYF.

The chain recombines TRBV7-6 with TRBJ1-4; 7 positions match TRBD1. Germline assignment: CDR1 SGHVS and CDR2 FNYEAQ. V shed 5 bases, J shed 7 bases, and the junction held 7 bases outside the gene matches. The CDR3 spans 14 residues. The CDR3 region is CASSPGTEVEKLFF. In DNA, the CDR3 is TGTGCCAGCAGCCCCGGGACAGAAGTTGAAAAACTGTTTTTT.

This clone was counted a few times. This chain uses TRBV4-1 with TRBJ1-5; D gene ambiguous. The CDR3 runs 14 residues. CDR1 is MGHRA and CDR2 is YSYEKL in the germline V gene. V lost 0 bases, J lost 5 bases, and 8 bases lay in between. The CDR3 loop reads CASSQDPIDQPQHF. The DNA for the CDR3 is TGCGCCAGCAGCCAAGACCCTATTGATCAGCCCCAGCATTTT.

The V call is TRBV6-6, the J call TRBJ1-2, with 10 bases identical to TRBD1. The CDR3 sequence is 14 residues long. Germline values: CDR1 MNHNY, CDR2 SVGAGI (reference sequence). The trim removed 6 bases at V and 7 bases at J, leaving 8 bases unmatched. The CDR3, as DNA: TGTGCCAGCAGGGCGGACAGGGGGGGATTTGGCTACACCTTC. Protein product: CASRADRGGFGYTF.

This sequence joins TRBV11-2 and TRBJ1-2; TRBD1 matches at 9 bases. Germline V CDR1 and CDR2: SGHAT, FQNNGV. With V trimmed by 1 base and J by 8 bases, 5 bases remained unmatched. The CDR3 consists of 14 residues. The CDR3 is CASSLVTGGVGYTF. The CDR3 coding sequence is TGTGCCAGCAGCTTAGTTACAGGGGGCGTCGGCTACACCTTC.

The chain has TRBV6-5 and TRBJ2-1; 7 bases line up with TRBD2. CDR1 is MNHEY, CDR2 SVGAGI, per germline. The J segment lost 9 bases and the V segment lost 2 bases, leaving 4 bases of the junction unmatched. The CDR3 totals 13 residues. CDR3 loop: CASSYRLAGEQFF. The DNA for the CDR3 is TGTGCCAGCAGTTACCGACTAGCTGGTGAGCAGTTCTTC.

This chain uses TRBV5-5 with TRBJ2-5; tentatively, D is TRBD2 (5 bases). There are 14 residues in the CDR3. CDR1 is SGHKS and CDR2 is YYEKEE in the germline V gene (reference sequence). Between the trimmed V and J ends, which lost 3 bases and 0 bases, there was a span of 9 bases. The CDR3 bases are TGTGCCAGCAGCTACCTCGGGAACCAAGAGACCCAGTACTTC. Translated, it gives CASSYLGNQETQYF.